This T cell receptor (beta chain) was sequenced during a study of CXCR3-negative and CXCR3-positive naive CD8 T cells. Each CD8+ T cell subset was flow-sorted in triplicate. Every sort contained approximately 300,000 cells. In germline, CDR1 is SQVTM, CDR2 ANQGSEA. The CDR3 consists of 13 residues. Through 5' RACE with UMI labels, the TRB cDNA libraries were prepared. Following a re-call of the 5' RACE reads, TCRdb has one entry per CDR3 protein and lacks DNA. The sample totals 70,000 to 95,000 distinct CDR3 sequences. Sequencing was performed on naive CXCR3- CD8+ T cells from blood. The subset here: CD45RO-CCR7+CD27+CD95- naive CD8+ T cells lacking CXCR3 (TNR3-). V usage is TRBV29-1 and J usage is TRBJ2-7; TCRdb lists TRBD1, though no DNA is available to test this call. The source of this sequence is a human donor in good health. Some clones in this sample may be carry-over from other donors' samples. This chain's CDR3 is CSVRTGGHYEQYF.